This T cell receptor (beta chain) was captured by sequencing in a study of blood T cell repertoires in COVID-19. About the study: Researchers got acute and convalescent COVID-19 samples from the United States, Italy and Spain. From T cells, B-cell-depleted T cells, or PBMCs came the material, which was cDNA or gDNA.

The V gene's germline CDR1 is SGHVS and CDR2 FQNEAQ. The CDR3 totals 14 residues. This clone was observed a handful of times. A read error may account for a junction end that differs from germline. Sequencing was performed with immunoSEQ multiplex PCR; in TCRdb, only in-frame clones are kept and a portion is missing. In the table there are about 98,000 clones, roughly 82% of which are singletons. This chain connects TRBV7-8 to TRBJ2-7, with TRBD1 matching over 10 bases. The sequenced sample was peripheral blood. This sequence was found in a man in his 70s with active or convalescent COVID-19. The DNA for the CDR3 is TGTGCCAGCACCTTAGGGACAGGGGCGGACGAGCAGTACTTC. This sequence encodes CASTLGTGADEQYF.